These 9 T cell receptor beta chains share one sample of origin, sequenced in a study of monozygotic twins with inflammatory bowel disease. One entry per CDR3 protein, without DNA, is what TCRdb gives after re-calling the 5' RACE reads. Seen in this sample are some 150,000 distinct CDR3 sequences; the ten most common clones hold roughly 7.4%. The sequencing sample was made of blood. These receptors were collected from a human donor with ulcerative colitis or Crohn's disease, or a healthy co-twin of an affected twin (not recorded which).

The V and J genes are TRBV7-2 and TRBJ2-3; TCRdb's D call of TRBD1 is untestable without DNA. Germline V gene lookup returns CDR1 SGHTA and CDR2 FQGNSA. The CDR3 spans 16 residues. The CDR3 here is CASSLRGGRSTDTQYF.

V usage is TRBV28 and J usage is TRBJ2-5; there is no DNA to check the TCRdb D call of TRBD1. The CDR3 is 16 amino acids. The germline V gene encodes CDR1 MDHEN and CDR2 SYDVKM. The chain's CDR3 is CASSFPRWGYQETQYF.

This chain joins TRBV25-1 and TRBJ1-2; TCRdb proposes TRBD1, but this gene call is untestable without DNA. CDR1 is MGHDK, CDR2 SYGVNS, per germline. This CDR3 has 16 amino acids. Here the CDR3 reads CASSPRGQDEDYGYTF.

The chain employs TRBV7-9 and TRBJ2-5. Germline CDR1 and CDR2: SEHNR and FQNEAQ (reference sequence). The CDR3 runs 14 residues. The CDR3 protein is CASSFYGAQETQYF.

J is TRBJ2-3 and V is TRBV20-1; TCRdb indicates TRBD2, and absent DNA this call remains unverified. The length of the CDR3 is 15 residues. CDR1 is DFQATT and CDR2 is SNEGSKA in the germline V gene (reference sequence). The CDR3 reads CSAPPSGRSTDTQYF.

The chain has TRBV4-3 and TRBJ2-7. CDR3 size: 15 residues. The germline V gene has CDR1 LGHNA and CDR2 YSLEER. The CDR3 sequence is CASSQVGGSPNEQYF.

The chain links TRBV7-8 to TRBJ2-5; TCRdb outputs TRBD2, but without DNA this stays unchecked. This CDR3 region has 15 residues. CDR1 is SGHVS and CDR2 is FQNEAQ in the germline V gene. The CDR3: CASSLEGSSEETQYF. Complete variable domain (other parts from reference TRBV7-8 and TRBJ2-5): GAGVSQSPRYKVAKRGQDVALRCDPISGHVSLFWYQQALGQGPEFLTYFQNEAQLDKSGLPSDRFFAERPEGSVSTLKIQRTQQEDSAVYLCASSLEGSSEETQYFGPGTRLLVL.

The V and J genes are TRBV7-3 and TRBJ1-1; the D call from TCRdb, TRBD1, cannot be confirmed without DNA. The CDR3 spans 14 residues. Per the germline V gene, CDR1 is SGHTA and CDR2 is FQGTGA. CDR3 region: CASSMTGDRTEAFF.

The rearrangement uses TRBV4-3 and TRBJ1-2; absent DNA, TCRdb's TRBD1 call cannot be checked. Germline V gene data show CDR1 as LGHNA and CDR2 as YSLEER. The CDR3 runs 19 residues. This CDR3 is CASSQGSRDRGVFNYGYTF.